This TCR beta chain was identified in a study of T cells in Graves' hyperthyroidism and ophthalmopathy. Study-wide context: Initial diagnosis, before any treatment, was when peripheral blood was collected.

This clonotype was detected ten times or more. The antigen is unknown. Trimming removed 0 bases at V and 2 bases at J, with 20 bases between. CDR3 length: 20 residues. The study's findings and limits: A 13 V-J model separated ophthalmopathy from stable hyperthyroidism.

There were TCR beta CDR3 regions amplified from RNA transcripts. A first-round RT-PCR of the TCR CDR3 used the HTBI primer set. TCRdb re-called the multiplex PCR reads with MiXCR, one entry per CDR3 protein. The table lists a few hundred thousand distinct CDR3 sequences, 18% of them singletons, with 40% to 45% in the top ten. Patients with uncontrolled infections, other autoimmune diseases, pregnancy or lactation were excluded. The source material was blood. This receptor was obtained from a man younger than 30 with Graves' ophthalmopathy. This chain connects TRBV12-3 or TRBV12-4 to TRBJ1-6; possibly TRBD1 for D (6 bases). The CDR3 DNA follows: TGTGCCAGCAGTTTAGCGGTGGTAATTGGGGCAGGGGCCTATAATTCACCCCTCCACTTT. Its translation: CASSLAVVIGAGAYNSPLHF.